This T cell receptor (beta chain) comes out of a study of OX40 agonist ivuxolimab in advanced cancers. Background on the whole study: Ivuxolimab was an agonistic, fully human IgG2 monoclonal antibody directed against OX40 (CD134), a costimulatory receptor. The monotherapy dose-escalation portion (N ≈ 52 patients) of the phase I ivuxolimab trial is reported in the paper. Patients were allowed to have had prior anti-PD-1, anti-PD-L1 or anti-CTLA-4 therapy, and around 37% of the dose-escalation patients had previously received checkpoint inhibitors. The dose-escalation cohort was about 83% male with a mean age of roughly 60 years, ranging from about 23 to 85. Peripheral TCRbeta sequencing was intended to test whether TCR sequence diversity was altered and clonal T-cell expansion was caused by ivuxolimab. Partial responses occurred in three dose-escalation patients, of whom one had hepatocellular carcinoma and two had cutaneous melanoma. Intravenous ivuxolimab was administered to patients every 2 weeks at six dose levels: 0.01, 0.1, 0.3, 1.5, 3 and 10 mg/kg. Of the 50 or so patients in dose escalation, some 20 had hepatocellular carcinoma, about 15 had melanoma, 9 had renal cell carcinoma and 9 had head and neck cancer.

This clone was counted a few times. It has no known antigen specificity. There are no base qualities to consult, and no much larger clone falls within one base. Patients with a history of autoimmune disease or receiving systemic immunosuppression were excluded from the trial. Peripheral blood for TCR sequencing was collected from all dose cohorts at baseline, on cycle 4 day 1, and on cycle 7 day 1. The samples were taken from a phase I, first-in-human, multicenter, open-label dose-escalation trial of ivuxolimab. Adults with locally advanced or metastatic head and neck squamous cell, hepatocellular, melanoma or renal cell carcinoma were enrolled in the trial. Before TCR sequencing, CD4+ T cells and CD8+ T cells were sorted from peripheral blood as separate populations. Genomic DNA was isolated from the sorted cells so that the TCRbeta CDR3 region could be sequenced. The immunoSEQ Assay was used to sequence the TCRbeta CDR3 regions. The source is immuneACCESS, and TCRdb retained only in-frame sequences with V and J called. Part of the clones is not carried over; for the studies checked, unresolved V genes explain less than half of this, and the remainder is unexplained. The sample table holds some 99,000 clones, of which around 85% were seen once. The ten largest clones take up over 1.1% of the sample.

What the research found in general, with its limitations: Which antigens the clonally expanded peripheral T cells were specific for was not determined. On average, CD8+ T cells showed more expanded clones than CD4+ T cells after ivuxolimab. Clonal expansion of both CD4+ and CD8+ blood T cells was observed from baseline to week 6 at doses 0.1 to 3.0 mg/kg. Low levels of normalized T-cell clonal expansion were also seen in some nonresponding patients. In the 0.1-3.0 mg/kg groups, partial responders had among the lowest normalized peripheral clonal expansion, particularly in CD8+ T cells.

The sequence derives from an adult with an advanced solid tumor such as melanoma, head and neck, liver or kidney cancer. Sequencing used CD4+ or CD8+ T cells sorted from blood, obtained in a trial of the OX40 agonist ivuxolimab.

The nucleotides are TGTGCCTGGAGTGAAGAGTGGAGCAATCAGCCCCAGCATTTT. This codes for CAWSEEWSNQPQHF. Recombination joined TRBV30 with TRBJ1-5; no D gene call is confident. V is reduced by 1 base and J by 1 base, leaving a spacing of 8 bases between them. The germline V gene (reference sequence) provides CDR1 GTSNPN and CDR2 SVGIG. The CDR3 contains 14 residues, cysteine and phenylalanine counted. Kept here is only the CDR3 DNA, which spans 42 bases and is read in frame from base 1.